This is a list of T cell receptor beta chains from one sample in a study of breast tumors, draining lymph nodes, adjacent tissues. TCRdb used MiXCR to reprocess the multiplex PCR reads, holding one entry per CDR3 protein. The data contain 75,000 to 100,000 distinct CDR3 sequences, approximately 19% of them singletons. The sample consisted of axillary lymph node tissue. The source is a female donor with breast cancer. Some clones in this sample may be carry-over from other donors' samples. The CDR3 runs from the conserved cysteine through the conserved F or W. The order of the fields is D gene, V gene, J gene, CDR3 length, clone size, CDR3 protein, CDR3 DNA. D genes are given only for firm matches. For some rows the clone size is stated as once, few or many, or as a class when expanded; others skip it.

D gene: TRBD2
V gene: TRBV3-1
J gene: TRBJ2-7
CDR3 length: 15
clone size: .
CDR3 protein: CASSRDVAGIDEQYF
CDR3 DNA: TGTGCCAGCAGCCGAGACGTAGCGGGAATCGACGAGCAGTACTTC

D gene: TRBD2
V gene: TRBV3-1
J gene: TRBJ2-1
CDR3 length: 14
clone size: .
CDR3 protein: CASSHSGRKNEQFF
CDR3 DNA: TGTGCCAGCAGCCATAGCGGGAGAAAGAATGAGCAGTTCTTC

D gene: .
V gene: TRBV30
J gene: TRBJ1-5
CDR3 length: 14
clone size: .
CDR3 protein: CAWSVIGTDQPQHF
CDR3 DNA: TGTGCCTGGAGTGTAATAGGGACTGACCAGCCCCAGCATTTT

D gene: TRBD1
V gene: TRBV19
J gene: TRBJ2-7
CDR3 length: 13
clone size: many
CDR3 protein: CASRFGQGSEQYF
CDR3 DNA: TGTGCCAGTCGCTTCGGACAGGGGAGTGAGCAGTACTTC

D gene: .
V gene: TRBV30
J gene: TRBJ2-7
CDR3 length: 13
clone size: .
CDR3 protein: CAWGRVEGYEQYF
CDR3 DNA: TGTGCCTGGGGAAGGGTGGAGGGCTACGAGCAGTACTTC

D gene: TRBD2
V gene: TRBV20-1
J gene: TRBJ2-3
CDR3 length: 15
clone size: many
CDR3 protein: CSATSPFSGTDTQYF
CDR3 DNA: TGCAGTGCTACCTCTCCCTTTAGCGGGACAGATACGCAGTATTTT

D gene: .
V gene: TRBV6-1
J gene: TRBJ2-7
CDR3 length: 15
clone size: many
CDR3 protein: CASSGLIGGSYEQYF
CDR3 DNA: TGTGCCAGCAGTGGTCTGATAGGCGGCTCTTACGAGCAGTACTTC

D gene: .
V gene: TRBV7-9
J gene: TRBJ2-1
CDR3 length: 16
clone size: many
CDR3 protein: CASSLEGSGAYNEQFF
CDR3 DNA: TGTGCCAGCAGCTTAGAAGGTAGCGGAGCTTACAATGAGCAGTTCTTC

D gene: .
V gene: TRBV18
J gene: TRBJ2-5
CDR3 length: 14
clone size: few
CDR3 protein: CASSPWIGQETQYF
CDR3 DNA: TGTGCCAGCTCACCATGGATAGGGCAAGAGACCCAGTACTTC

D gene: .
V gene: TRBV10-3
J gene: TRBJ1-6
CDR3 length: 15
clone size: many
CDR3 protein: CAISEGGRRGSPLHF
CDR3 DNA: TGTGCCATCAGTGAGGGGGGACGTAGGGGGTCACCCCTCCACTTT

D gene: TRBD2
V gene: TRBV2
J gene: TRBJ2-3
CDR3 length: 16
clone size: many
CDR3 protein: CASTQSLAETGDTQYF
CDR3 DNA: TGTGCCAGCACCCAAAGCCTAGCGGAAACGGGGGATACGCAGTATTTT

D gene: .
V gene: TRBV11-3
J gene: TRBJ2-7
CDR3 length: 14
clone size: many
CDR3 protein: CASSLDQGPYEQYF
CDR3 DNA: TGTGCCAGCAGCTTAGATCAGGGGCCCTACGAGCAGTACTTC

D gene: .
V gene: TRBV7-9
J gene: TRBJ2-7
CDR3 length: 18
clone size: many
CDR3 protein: CASSLGTRGFGSSYEQYF
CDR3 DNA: TGTGCCAGCAGCTTGGGCACCCGAGGTTTCGGCAGCTCCTACGAGCAGTACTTC

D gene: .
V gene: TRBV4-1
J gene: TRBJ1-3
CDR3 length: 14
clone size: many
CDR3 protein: CASRLGRAGNTIYF
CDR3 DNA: TGCGCCAGCAGATTGGGCAGGGCCGGAAACACCATATATTTT

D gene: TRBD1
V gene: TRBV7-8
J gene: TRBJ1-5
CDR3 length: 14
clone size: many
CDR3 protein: CASSRDRSNQPQHF
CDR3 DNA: TGTGCCAGCAGCCGGGACAGAAGCAATCAGCCCCAGCATTTT

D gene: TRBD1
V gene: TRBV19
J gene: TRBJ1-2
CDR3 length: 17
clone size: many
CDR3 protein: CASSPPGIRDRGYGYTF
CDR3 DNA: TGTGCCAGTAGTCCCCCTGGAATCCGGGACAGGGGTTATGGCTACACCTTC

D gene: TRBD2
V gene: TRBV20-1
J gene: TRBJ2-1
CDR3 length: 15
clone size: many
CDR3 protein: CSAPSGTSRYNEQFF
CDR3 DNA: TGCAGTGCTCCCTCCGGGACTAGCAGATACAATGAGCAGTTCTTC

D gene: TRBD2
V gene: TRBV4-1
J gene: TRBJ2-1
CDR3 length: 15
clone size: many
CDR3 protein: CASSQASGSNNEQFF
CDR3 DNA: TGCGCCAGCAGCCAAGCTAGCGGGAGTAACAATGAGCAGTTCTTC

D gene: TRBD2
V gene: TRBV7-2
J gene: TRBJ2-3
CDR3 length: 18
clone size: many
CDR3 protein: CASSLAPLAGGRIDTQYF
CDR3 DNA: TGTGCCAGCAGCTTAGCGCCACTAGCGGGGGGACGGATAGATACGCAGTATTTT

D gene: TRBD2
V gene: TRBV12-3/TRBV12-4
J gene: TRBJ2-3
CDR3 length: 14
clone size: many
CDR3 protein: CASSFGTSKDTQYF
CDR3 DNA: TGTGCCAGCAGTTTCGGGACTAGCAAAGATACGCAGTATTTT

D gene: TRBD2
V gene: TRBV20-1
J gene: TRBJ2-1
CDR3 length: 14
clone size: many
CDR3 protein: CSAVSAGGGNEQFF
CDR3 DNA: TGCAGTGCTGTCTCGGCGGGAGGAGGCAATGAGCAGTTCTTC

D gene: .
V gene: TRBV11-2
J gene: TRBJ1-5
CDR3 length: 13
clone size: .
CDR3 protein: CASSLTGLQPQHF
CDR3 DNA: TGTGCCAGCAGCCTAACAGGGCTACAGCCCCAGCATTTT

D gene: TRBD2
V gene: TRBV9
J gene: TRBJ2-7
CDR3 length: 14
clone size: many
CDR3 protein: CASSVGGRPYEQYF
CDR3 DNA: TGTGCCAGCAGCGTTGGCGGGAGACCCTACGAGCAGTACTTC

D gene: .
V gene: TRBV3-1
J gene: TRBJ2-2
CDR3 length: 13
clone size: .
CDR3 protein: CASSQGGDGELSF
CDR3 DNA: TGTGCCAGCAGCCAAGGGGGGGACGGGGAGCTGTCTTTT

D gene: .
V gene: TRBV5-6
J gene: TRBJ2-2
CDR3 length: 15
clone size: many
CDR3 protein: CASSLFGPNTGELFF
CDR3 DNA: TGTGCCAGCAGCTTGTTTGGGCCGAACACCGGGGAGCTGTTTTTT

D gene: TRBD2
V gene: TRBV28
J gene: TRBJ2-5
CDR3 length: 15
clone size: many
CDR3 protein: CASRATSGRGVTQYF
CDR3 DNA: TGTGCCAGCAGGGCCACTAGCGGGAGAGGCGTGACCCAGTACTTC

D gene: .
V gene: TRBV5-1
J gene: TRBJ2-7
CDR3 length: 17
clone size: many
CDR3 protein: CASSSNWGLEGGYEQYF
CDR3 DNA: TGCGCCAGCAGCTCAAACTGGGGGTTAGAGGGTGGCTACGAGCAGTACTTC

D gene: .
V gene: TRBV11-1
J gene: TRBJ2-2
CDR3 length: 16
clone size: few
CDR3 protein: CASSLAEAGLTGELFF
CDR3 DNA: TGTGCCAGCAGCTTAGCTGAGGCGGGGCTCACCGGGGAGCTGTTTTTT

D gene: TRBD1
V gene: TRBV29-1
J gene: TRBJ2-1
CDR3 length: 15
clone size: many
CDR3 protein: CSVEVRDRSGNEQFF
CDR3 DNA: TGCAGCGTTGAAGTCCGGGACAGGTCCGGGAATGAGCAGTTCTTC

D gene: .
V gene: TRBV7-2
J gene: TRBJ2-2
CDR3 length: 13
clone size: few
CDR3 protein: CASSLEPTGELFF
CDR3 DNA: TGTGCCAGCAGCTTAGAGCCGACCGGGGAGCTGTTTTTT

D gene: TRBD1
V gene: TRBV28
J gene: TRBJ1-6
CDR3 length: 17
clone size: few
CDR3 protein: CASTPPLGTGYNSPLHF
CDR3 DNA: TGTGCCAGCACCCCCCCCCTGGGGACAGGCTATAATTCACCCCTCCACTTT

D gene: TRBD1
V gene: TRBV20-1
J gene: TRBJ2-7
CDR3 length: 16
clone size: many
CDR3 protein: CSARDREFQGAYEQYF
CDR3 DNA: TGCAGTGCTAGAGATCGAGAGTTCCAGGGGGCCTACGAGCAGTACTTC

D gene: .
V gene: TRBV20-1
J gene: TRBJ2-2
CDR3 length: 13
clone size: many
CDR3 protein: CSASLSSTGELFF
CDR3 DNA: TGCAGTGCTAGTCTTTCAAGCACCGGGGAGCTGTTTTTT

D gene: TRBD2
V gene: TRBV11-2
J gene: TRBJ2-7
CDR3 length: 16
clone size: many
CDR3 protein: CASSPRTGTSGYEQYF
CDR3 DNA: TGTGCCAGCAGCCCGCGGACCGGGACTAGCGGATACGAGCAGTACTTC

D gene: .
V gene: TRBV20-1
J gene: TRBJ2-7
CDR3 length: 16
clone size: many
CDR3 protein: CSATSVRADVPYEQYF
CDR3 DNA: TGCAGTGCTACCTCCGTTAGGGCAGACGTTCCCTACGAGCAGTACTTC

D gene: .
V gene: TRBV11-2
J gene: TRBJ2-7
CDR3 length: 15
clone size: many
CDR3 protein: CASSLGEVVRNEQYF
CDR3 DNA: TGTGCCAGCAGCTTGGGGGAAGTGGTACGCAACGAGCAGTACTTC

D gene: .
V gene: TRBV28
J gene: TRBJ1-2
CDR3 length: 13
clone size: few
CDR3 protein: CASSFVSFYGYTF
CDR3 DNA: TGTGCCAGCAGTTTCGTTTCCTTCTATGGCTACACCTTC

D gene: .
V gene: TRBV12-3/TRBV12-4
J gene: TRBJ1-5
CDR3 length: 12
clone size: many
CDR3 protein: CASSVTNQPQHF
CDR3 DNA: TGTGCCAGCAGTGTTACCAATCAGCCCCAGCATTTT

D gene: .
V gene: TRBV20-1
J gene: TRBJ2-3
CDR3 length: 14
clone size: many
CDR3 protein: CSARVGGNTDTQYF
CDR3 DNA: TGCAGTGCTAGAGTAGGCGGGAACACAGATACGCAGTATTTT

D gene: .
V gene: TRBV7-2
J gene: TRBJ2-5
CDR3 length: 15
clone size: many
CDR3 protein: CASRFTGEVRETQYF
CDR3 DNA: TGTGCCAGCAGGTTTACAGGGGAGGTTAGGGAGACCCAGTACTTC

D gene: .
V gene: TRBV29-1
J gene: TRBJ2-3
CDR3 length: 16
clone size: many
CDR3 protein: CSVEDSQSSSPDTQYF
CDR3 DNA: TGCAGCGTTGAAGATTCTCAGTCTAGCAGCCCAGATACGCAGTATTTT

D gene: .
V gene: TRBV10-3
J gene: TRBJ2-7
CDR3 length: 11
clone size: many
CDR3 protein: CAISEGYEQYF
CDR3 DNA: TGTGCCATCAGTGAGGGTTACGAGCAGTACTTC

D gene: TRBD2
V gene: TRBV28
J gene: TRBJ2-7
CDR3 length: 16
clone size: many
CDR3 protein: CASRPWTSGVSYEQYF
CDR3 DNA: TGTGCCAGCAGACCCTGGACTAGCGGTGTCTCCTACGAGCAGTACTTC

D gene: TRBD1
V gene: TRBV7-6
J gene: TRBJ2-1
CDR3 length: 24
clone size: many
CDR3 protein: CTSSLARSYPGQGTTNTANNEQFF
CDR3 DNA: TGTACCAGCAGCTTAGCGAGGAGTTACCCGGGACAGGGGACTACGAATACCGCTAACAATGAGCAGTTCTTC

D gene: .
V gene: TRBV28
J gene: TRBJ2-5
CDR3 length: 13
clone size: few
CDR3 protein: CASSLQSQETQYF
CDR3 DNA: TGTGCCAGCAGTCTACAGAGCCAAGAGACCCAGTACTTC

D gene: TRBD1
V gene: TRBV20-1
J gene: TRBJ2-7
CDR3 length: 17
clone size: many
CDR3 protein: CSVDDYMDRSGSYEQYF
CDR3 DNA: TGCAGTGTAGACGATTATATGGACAGGTCGGGTTCCTACGAGCAGTACTTC

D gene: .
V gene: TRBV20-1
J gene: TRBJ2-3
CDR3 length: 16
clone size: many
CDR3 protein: CSASELGRDVTDTQYF
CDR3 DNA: TGCAGTGCTAGCGAATTGGGGCGGGACGTCACAGATACGCAGTATTTT

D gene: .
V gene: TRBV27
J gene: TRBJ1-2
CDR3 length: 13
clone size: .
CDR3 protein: CASSLSRGGGYTF
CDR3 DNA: TGTGCCAGCAGTTTGTCCAGGGGCGGCGGCTACACCTTC

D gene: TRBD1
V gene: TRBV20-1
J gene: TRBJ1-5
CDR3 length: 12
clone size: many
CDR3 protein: CSATGGDQPQHF
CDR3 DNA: TGCAGTGCGACAGGGGGCGATCAGCCCCAGCATTTT

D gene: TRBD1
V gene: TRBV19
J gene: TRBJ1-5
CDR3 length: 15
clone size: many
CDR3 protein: CASSLQQGSTQPQHF
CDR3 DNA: TGTGCCAGTAGCCTTCAACAGGGGTCGACTCAGCCCCAGCATTTT

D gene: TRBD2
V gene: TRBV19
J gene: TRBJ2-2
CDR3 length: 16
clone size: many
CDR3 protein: CASSIHGLASTGELFF
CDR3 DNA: TGTGCCAGTAGCATCCACGGACTAGCGAGCACCGGGGAGCTGTTTTTT

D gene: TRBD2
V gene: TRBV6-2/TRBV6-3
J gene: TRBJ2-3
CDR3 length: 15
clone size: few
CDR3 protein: CASSYFGTTTDTQYF
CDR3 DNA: TGTGCCAGCAGTTACTTCGGGACTACCACAGATACGCAGTATTTT

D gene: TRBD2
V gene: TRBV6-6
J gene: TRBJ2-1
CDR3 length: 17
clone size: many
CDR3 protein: CASSYPRLAGRYNEQFF
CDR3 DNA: TGTGCCAGCAGTTACCCTCGACTAGCGGGACGGTACAATGAGCAGTTCTTC

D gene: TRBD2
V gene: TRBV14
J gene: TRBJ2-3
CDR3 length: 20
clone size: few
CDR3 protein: CASSQTVTGTSGSKRNTQYF
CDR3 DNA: TGTGCCAGCAGCCAAACCGTAACAGGGACTAGCGGGAGTAAAAGAAATACGCAGTATTTT

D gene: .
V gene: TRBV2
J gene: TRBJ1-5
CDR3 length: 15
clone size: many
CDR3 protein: CASSEARQNNQPQHF
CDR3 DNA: TGTGCCAGCAGTGAAGCGCGGCAGAACAATCAGCCCCAGCATTTT

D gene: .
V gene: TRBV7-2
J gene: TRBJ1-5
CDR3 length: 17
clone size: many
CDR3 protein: CASSLGGAYRVDQPQHF
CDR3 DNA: TGTGCCAGCAGCTTAGGGGGGGCCTACAGGGTGGATCAGCCCCAGCATTTT

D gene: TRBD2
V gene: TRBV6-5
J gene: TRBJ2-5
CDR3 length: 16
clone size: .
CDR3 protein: CASRTRSTSRLETQYF
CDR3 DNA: TGTGCCAGCAGAACAAGATCGACTAGCCGGTTGGAGACCCAGTACTTC

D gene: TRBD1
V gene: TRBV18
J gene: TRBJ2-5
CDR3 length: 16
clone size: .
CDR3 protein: CASSPAGTGGSETQYF
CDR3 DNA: TGTGCCAGCTCACCGGCCGGGACAGGGGGCTCGGAGACCCAGTACTTC

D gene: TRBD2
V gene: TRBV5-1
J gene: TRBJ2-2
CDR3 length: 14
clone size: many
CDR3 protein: CASSSGSTTGELFF
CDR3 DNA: TGCGCCAGCAGTAGCGGGAGTACCACCGGGGAGCTGTTTTTT

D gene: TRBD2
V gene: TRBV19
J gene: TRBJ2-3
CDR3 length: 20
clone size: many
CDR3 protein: CASSIFFGTSGRGDTDTQYF
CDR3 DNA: TGTGCCAGTAGTATATTTTTTGGGACTAGCGGGAGAGGAGACACAGATACGCAGTATTTT